A single sample gave rise to the 15 T cell receptor beta chains below, sequenced in a study of blood T cell repertoires in COVID-19. TCRdb's table, derived via immunoSEQ multiplex PCR, lists solely in-frame clones and lacks some. The repertoire holds hundreds of thousands of clones, with 75% to 85% as singletons. The specimen sequenced was peripheral blood. The source of these receptors is a woman aged 30 to 39 with COVID-19, enrolled during active disease.

The chain combines TRBV4-3 with TRBJ2-7, with TRBD2 matching 10 bases. Trimming took 1 base from V and 3 from J; bases not matched to a gene: 3. Germline assignment: CDR1 LGHNA and CDR2 YSLEER. This CDR3 has 15 amino acids. The CDR3 sequence: CASSQGTSGIYEQYF. CDR3 in DNA: TGCGCCAGCAGCCAAGGGACTAGCGGCATCTACGAGCAGTACTTC.

This clone was picked up a small number of times. V gene TRBV2 combines with J gene TRBJ1-6, with 9 nucleotides matching TRBD1. The CDR3 sequence is 15 residues long. V lost 6 bases to trimming and J lost 6 bases; unmatched junction nucleotides: 6. Germline CDR1 reads SNHLY; CDR2 reads FYNNEI. This CDR3 is CASSAGTGSNSPLHF. The CDR3 nucleotides read TGTGCCAGCAGCGCCGGGACAGGGAGTAATTCACCCCTCCACTTT. The full variable domain, in which reference TRBV2 and TRBJ1-6 provide the parts outside the CDR3, is EPEVTQTPSHQVTQMGQEVILRCVPISNHLYFYWYRQILGQKVEFLVSFYNNEISEKSEIFDDQFSVERPDGSNFTLKIRSTKLEDSAMYFCASSAGTGSNSPLHFGNGTRLTVT.

The chain is built from TRBV27 and TRBJ1-2, with TRBD1 as a possible D gene (6 bases). The CDR3 sequence is 12 residues long. V lost 5 bases and J 8 bases, leaving 12 bases between the germline ends. The germline CDR1 and CDR2 sequences are MNHEY and SMNVEV (reference sequence). The CDR3 here is CASSGWGLGYTF. The CDR3 DNA reads as TGTGCCAGCAGTGGCTGGGGGCTCGGCTACACCTTC.

V usage is TRBV19 and J usage is TRBJ2-7; TRBD1 agrees at 9 bases. The CDR3 runs 15 residues. Germline assignment: CDR1 LNHDA and CDR2 SQIVND (reference sequence). The V segment lost 4 bases and the J segment 4 bases; nucleotides outside the gene matches: 8. This CDR3 is CASSTPGQGLYEQYF. The CDR3 DNA sequence: TGTGCCAGTAGTACGCCGGGACAGGGTTTATACGAGCAGTACTTC.

The genes are TRBV5-5 and TRBJ2-1, with TRBD2 as a possible D gene (6 bases). Germline CDR1 and CDR2: SGHKS and YYEKEE (reference sequence). V was clipped by 0 bases and J by 0 bases, with 10 bases between them. The CDR3 runs 16 residues. CDR3 in DNA: TGTGCCAGCAGCTTGGCGGACGGGGGCTCCTACAATGAGCAGTTCTTC. Protein sequence: CASSLADGGSYNEQFF.

This clone was seen once. This chain uses TRBV24-1 with TRBJ2-1, with a weak D call TRBD1 (5 bases). Germline loops: CDR1 KGHDR, CDR2 SFDVKD. The CDR3 contains 16 residues. Between the trimmed V and J ends, which lost 3 bases and 0 bases, there was a span of 11 bases. In nucleotides, the CDR3 is TGTGCCACCAGTGATCCGCAGGGTAGCTCCTACAATGAGCAGTTCTTC. This codes for CATSDPQGSSYNEQFF.

The chain combines TRBV5-6 with TRBJ1-5; D gene uncertain. Germline CDR1 and CDR2: SGHDT and YYEEEE. The CDR3 is made up of 14 amino acids. Trimming stripped 3 bases from V and 2 bases from J, with 9 bases between. The CDR3 DNA sequence: TGTGCCAGCAGCTCCGGGGAGGGCAATCAGCCCCAGCATTTT. Amino acids: CASSSGEGNQPQHF.

The chain couples TRBV4-1 to TRBJ2-7; 11 bases line up with TRBD2. There are 16 residues in the CDR3. V trimming: 4 bases; J trimming: 5 bases; junction bases outside the gene matches: 10. Germline-derived CDR1 and CDR2 are MGHRA and YSYEKL. The CDR3 sequence: CASSRKTGTSGDEQYF. The CDR3 nucleotides are TGCGCCAGCAGCCGCAAGACCGGGACTAGCGGAGACGAGCAGTACTTC.

The V and J genes are TRBV19 and TRBJ2-1; 10 bases align to TRBD2. This CDR3 is 17 amino acids long. V lost 3 bases to trimming and J lost 0 bases; unmatched junction nucleotides: 5. Germline CDR1 LNHDA, CDR2 SQIVND (reference sequence). The CDR3 sequence is CASSMFSSGSSYNEQFF. The CDR3 DNA reads as TGTGCCAGTAGTATGTTTTCTAGCGGGAGCTCCTACAATGAGCAGTTCTTC.

This chain uses TRBV3-1 (or the pseudogene TRBV3-2) with TRBJ1-1, with D maybe TRBD1 (6 bases). V lost 3 bases to trimming and J lost 6 bases, with 14 bases between them. The CDR3 extends over 14 amino acids. The germline V gene has CDR1 LGHDT and CDR2 YNNKEL (reference sequence). The CDR3: CASSHYPGGPEAFF. The DNA for the CDR3 is TGTGCCAGCAGCCATTACCCGGGGGGGCCTGAAGCTTTCTTT.

This clone was picked up a small number of times. The chain joins TRBV7-8 to TRBJ1-1; D is perhaps TRBD1 (5 bases). The V and J ends lost 5 bases and 0 bases respectively, with 13 bases between them. This CDR3 comprises 15 residues. CDR1 is SGHVS and CDR2 is FQNEAQ in the germline V gene. In DNA form, the CDR3 reads TGTGCCAGCAGCGGGATGGGGCAGATGAACACTGAAGCTTTCTTT. It translates to CASSGMGQMNTEAFF.

The chain couples TRBV6-2 or TRBV6-3 to TRBJ2-1; D is unclear. This CDR3 spans 13 amino acids. Trimming stripped 4 bases from V and 3 bases from J, with 7 bases between. The V gene's germline CDR1 is MNHEY and CDR2 SVGEGT. CDR3 sequence reads: CASSLTRYNEQFF. The CDR3 nucleotides are TGTGCCAGCAGTTTAACGCGCTACAATGAGCAGTTCTTC.

The rearrangement links TRBV12-3 or TRBV12-4 to TRBJ2-7; 8 nucleotides align to TRBD1. Trimming removed 3 bases from V and 7 bases from J; junction bases left unmatched: 5. The length of the CDR3 is 13 residues. The CDR3 region is CASSLSGTGEQYF. The CDR3 nucleotides read TGTGCCAGCAGTTTGTCCGGGACAGGTGAGCAGTACTTC.

This clone was counted once. The chain carries TRBV28 and TRBJ1-5, with unresolved D. The CDR3 is 16 residues long. CDR1 MDHEN and CDR2 SYDVKM come from the germline V gene. V gave up 7 bases and J gave up 5 bases, with 21 bases separating them. DNA for the CDR3: TGTGCCAGCACTTATCCCGCCCGGGGAGTAGATCAGCCCCAGCATTTT. Residues: CASTYPARGVDQPQHF.

V gene TRBV29-1 combines with J gene TRBJ2-5; tentative D call: TRBD2 (7 bases). This CDR3 contains 13 residues. Germline V gene lookup returns CDR1 SQVTM and CDR2 ANQGSEA. V lost 6 bases, J lost 4 bases, and 15 bases lay in between. The CDR3 region is CSVTARGGETQYF. DNA for the CDR3: TGCAGCGTCACCGCGAGGGGGGGAGAGACCCAGTACTTC.